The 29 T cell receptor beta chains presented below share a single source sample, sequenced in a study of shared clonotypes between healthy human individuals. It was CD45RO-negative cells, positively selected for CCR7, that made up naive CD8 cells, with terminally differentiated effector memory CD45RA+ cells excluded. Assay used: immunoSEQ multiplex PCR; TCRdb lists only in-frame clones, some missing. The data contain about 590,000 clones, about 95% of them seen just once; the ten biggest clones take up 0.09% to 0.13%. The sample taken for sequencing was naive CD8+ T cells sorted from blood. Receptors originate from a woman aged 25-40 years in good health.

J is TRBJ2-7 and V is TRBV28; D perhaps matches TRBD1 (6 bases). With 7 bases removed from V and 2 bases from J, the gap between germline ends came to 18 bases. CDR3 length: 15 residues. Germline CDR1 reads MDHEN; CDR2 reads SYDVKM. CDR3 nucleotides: TGTGCCAGCACTACCCTCGGACAGTTAACCTACGAGCAGTACTTC. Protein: CASTTLGQLTYEQYF.

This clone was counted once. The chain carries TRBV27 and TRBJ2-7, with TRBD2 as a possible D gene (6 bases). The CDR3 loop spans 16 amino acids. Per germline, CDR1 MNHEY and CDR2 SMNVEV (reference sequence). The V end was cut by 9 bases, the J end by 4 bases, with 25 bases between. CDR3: CASLAVGGSTAYEQYF. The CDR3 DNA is TGTGCCAGTCTGGCAGTCGGGGGATCGACAGCATACGAGCAGTACTTC.

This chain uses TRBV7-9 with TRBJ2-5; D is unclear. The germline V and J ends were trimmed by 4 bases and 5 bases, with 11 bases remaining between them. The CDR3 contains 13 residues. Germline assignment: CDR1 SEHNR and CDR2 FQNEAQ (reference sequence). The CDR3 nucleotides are TGTGCCAGCAGCTCTTATAGGGTGGAGACCCAGTACTTC. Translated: CASSSYRVETQYF.

CDR3: CASSSLPSTDTQYF. As DNA, the CDR3 is TGTGCCAGCAGTAGTCTTCCTAGCACAGATACGCAGTATTTT. The chain links TRBV28 to TRBJ2-3; no reliable D call. The germline V gene has CDR1 MDHEN and CDR2 SYDVKM. V was pared by 5 bases and J by 0 bases, with 9 bases between. The CDR3 is 14 amino acids.

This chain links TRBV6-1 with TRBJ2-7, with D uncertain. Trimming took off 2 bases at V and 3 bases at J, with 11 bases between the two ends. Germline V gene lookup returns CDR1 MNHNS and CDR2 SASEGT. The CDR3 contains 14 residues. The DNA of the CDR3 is TGTGCCAGCAGTGAAATCGGGTGGTACTACGAGCAGTACTTC. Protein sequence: CASSEIGWYYEQYF.

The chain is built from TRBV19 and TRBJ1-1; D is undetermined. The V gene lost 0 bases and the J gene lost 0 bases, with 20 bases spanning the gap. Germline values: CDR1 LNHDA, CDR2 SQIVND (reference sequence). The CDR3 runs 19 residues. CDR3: CASSIDQRQTNNMNTEAFF. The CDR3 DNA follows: TGTGCCAGTAGTATAGATCAACGGCAGACTAACAACATGAACACTGAAGCTTTCTTT.

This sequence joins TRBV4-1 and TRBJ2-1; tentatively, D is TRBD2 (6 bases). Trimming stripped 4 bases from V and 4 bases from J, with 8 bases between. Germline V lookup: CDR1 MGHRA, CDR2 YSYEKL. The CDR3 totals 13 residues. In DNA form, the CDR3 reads TGCGCCAGCAGCCTGGAGGGTTACAATGAGCAGTTCTTC. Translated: CASSLEGYNEQFF.

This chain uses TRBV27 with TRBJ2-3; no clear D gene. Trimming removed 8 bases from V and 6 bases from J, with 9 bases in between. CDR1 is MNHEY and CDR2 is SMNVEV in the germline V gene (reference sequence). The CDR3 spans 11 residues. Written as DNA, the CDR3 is TGTGCCAGCGGCCATCGGGATACGCAGTATTTT. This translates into CASGHRDTQYF.

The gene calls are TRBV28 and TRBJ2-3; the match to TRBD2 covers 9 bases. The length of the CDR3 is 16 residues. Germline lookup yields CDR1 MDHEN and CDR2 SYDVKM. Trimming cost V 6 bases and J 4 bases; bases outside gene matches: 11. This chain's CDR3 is CASSWTSDLPPDTQYF. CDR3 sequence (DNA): TGTGCCAGCAGCTGGACTAGCGACCTTCCCCCAGATACGCAGTATTTT.

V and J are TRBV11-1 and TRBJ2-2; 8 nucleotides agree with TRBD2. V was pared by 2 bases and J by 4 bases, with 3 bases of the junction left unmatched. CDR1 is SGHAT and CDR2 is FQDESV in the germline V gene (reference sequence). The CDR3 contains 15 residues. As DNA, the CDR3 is TGTGCCAGCAGCTTATGGACTAGCCGCACCGGGGAGCTGTTTTTT. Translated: CASSLWTSRTGELFF.

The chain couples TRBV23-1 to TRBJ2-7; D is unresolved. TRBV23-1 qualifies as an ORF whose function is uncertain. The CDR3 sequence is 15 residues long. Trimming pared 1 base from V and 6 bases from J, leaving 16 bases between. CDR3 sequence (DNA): TGCGCCAGCAGTCAATGTAGGGAAGGCACTTCCGAGCAGTACTTC. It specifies CASSQCREGTSEQYF.

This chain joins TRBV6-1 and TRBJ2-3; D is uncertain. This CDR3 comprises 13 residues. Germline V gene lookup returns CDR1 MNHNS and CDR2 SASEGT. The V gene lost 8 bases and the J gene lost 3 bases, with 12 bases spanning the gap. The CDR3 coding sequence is TGTGCCAGCGGGCCGGGTTGGACAGATACGCAGTATTTT. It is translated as CASGPGWTDTQYF.

The CDR3 protein is CATFGGFEQYF. As DNA, the CDR3 is TGTGCCACCTTCGGGGGGTTCGAGCAGTACTTC. V and J are TRBV6-1 and TRBJ2-7, with 7 bases lining up with TRBD2. Germline CDR1 is MNHNS and CDR2 is SASEGT. The junction had 6 bases not matched to a gene; V was cut back by 10 bases and J by 6 bases. The CDR3 sequence is 11 residues long.

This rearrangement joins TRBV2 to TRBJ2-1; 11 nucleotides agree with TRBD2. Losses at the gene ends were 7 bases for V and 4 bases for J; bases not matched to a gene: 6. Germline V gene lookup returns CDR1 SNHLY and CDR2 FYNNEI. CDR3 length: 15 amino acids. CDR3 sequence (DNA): TGTGCCAGCATCACTAGCGGGAGAGGGTACAATGAGCAGTTCTTC. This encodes CASITSGRGYNEQFF.

The CDR3 here is CASSILVQETQYF. As DNA, the CDR3 is TGTGCCAGTAGTATACTCGTCCAAGAGACCCAGTACTTC. V and J are TRBV19 and TRBJ2-5; D is unresolved. V lost 2 bases, J lost 1 base, and 5 bases lay in between. Germline V gene sequence: CDR1 LNHDA, CDR2 SQIVND (reference sequence). This CDR3 spans 13 amino acids.

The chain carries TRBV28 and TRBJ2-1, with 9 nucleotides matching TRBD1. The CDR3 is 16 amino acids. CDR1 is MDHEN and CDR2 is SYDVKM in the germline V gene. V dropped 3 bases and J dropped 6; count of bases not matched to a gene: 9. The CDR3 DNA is TGTGCCAGCAGTTTCCACCCGGGACAGGGCGGCAATGAGCAGTTCTTC. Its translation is CASSFHPGQGGNEQFF.

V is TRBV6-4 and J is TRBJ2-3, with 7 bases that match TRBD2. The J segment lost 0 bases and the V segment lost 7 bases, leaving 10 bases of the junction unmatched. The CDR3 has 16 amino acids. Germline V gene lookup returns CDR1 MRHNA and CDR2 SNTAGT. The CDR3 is CASTAVAGTSTDTQYF. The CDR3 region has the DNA TGTGCCAGCACAGCAGTAGCGGGTACTAGCACAGATACGCAGTATTTT.

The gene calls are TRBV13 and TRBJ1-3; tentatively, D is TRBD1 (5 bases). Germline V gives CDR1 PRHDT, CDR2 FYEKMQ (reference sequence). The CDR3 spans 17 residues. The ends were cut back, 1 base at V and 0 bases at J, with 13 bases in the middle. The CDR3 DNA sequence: TGTGCCAGCAGCTTAGTCTATGGGAGGGGCTCTGGAAACACCATATATTTT. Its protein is CASSLVYGRGSGNTIYF. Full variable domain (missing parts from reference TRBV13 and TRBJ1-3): AAGVIQSPRHLIKEKRETATLKCYPIPRHDTVYWYQQGPGQDPQFLISFYEKMQSDKGSIPDRFSAQQFSDYHSELNMSSLELGDSALYFCASSLVYGRGSGNTIYFGEGSWLTVV.

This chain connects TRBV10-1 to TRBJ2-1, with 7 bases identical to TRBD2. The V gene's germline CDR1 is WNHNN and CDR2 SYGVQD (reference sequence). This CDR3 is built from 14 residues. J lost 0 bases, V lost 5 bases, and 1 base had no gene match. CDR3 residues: CASSPSGSYNEQFF. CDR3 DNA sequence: TGCGCCAGCAGTCCTAGCGGCTCCTACAATGAGCAGTTCTTC.

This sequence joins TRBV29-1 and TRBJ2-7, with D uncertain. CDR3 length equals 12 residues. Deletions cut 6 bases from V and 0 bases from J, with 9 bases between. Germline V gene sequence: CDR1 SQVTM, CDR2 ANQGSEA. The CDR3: CSVSTDSYEQYF. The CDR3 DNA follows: TGCAGCGTCTCGACTGACTCCTACGAGCAGTACTTC.

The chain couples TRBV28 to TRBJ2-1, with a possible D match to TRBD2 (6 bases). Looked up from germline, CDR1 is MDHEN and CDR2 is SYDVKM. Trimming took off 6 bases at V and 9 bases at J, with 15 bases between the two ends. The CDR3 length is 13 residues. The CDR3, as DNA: TGTGCCAGCAGCTTCGTAGCGGTTACTGAGCAGTTCTTC. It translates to CASSFVAVTEQFF.

The chain's CDR3 is CASRGEFLASEPGANVLTF. CDR3 bases: TGTGCCAGCCGGGGCGAGTTCTTGGCCAGCGAACCTGGGGCCAACGTCCTGACTTTC. The chain is built from TRBV9 and TRBJ2-6, with D perhaps TRBD1 or TRBD2 (5 bases each). The CDR3 is made up of 19 amino acids. The V end was cut by 7 bases, the J end by 2 bases, with 25 bases between. Germline CDR1 reads SGDLS; CDR2 reads YYNGEE.

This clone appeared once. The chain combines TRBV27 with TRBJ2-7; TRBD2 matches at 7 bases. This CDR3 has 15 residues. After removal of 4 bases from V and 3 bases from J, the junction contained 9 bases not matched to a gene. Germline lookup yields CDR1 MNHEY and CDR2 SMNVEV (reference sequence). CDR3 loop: CASSSFWGRDYEQYF. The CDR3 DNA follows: TGTGCCAGCAGTTCCTTCTGGGGGAGGGACTACGAGCAGTACTTC.

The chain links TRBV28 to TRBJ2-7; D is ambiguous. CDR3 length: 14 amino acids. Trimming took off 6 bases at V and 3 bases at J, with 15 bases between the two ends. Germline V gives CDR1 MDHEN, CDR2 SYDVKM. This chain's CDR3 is CASSPIAENYEQYF. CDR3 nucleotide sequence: TGTGCCAGCAGCCCTATAGCAGAAAACTACGAGCAGTACTTC. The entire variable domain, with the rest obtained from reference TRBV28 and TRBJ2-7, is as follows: DVKVTQSSRYLVKRTGEKVFLECVQDMDHENMFWYRQDPGLGLRLIYFSYDVKMKEKGDIPEGYSVSREKKERFSLILESASTNQTSMYLCASSPIAENYEQYFGPGTRLTVT.

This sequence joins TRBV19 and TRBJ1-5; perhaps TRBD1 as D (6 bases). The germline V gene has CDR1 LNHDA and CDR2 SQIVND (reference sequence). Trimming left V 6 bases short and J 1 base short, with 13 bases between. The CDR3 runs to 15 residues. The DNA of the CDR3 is TGTGCCAGTAGGCCGACAGGAAACAGCAATCAGCCCCAGCATTTT. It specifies CASRPTGNSNQPQHF.

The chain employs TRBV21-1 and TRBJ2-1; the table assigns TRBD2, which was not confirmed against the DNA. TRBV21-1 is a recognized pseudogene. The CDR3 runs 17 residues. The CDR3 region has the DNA TGTGCCAGCAGCAAAGGGTCCGGGACTAGCGCAAACAATGAGCAGTTCTTC. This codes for CASSKGSGTSANNEQFF.

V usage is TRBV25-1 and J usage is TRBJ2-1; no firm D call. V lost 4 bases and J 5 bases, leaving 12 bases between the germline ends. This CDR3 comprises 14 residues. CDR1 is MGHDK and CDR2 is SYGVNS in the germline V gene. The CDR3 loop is CASSAGLLDNEQFF. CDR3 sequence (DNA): TGTGCCAGCAGTGCCGGGCTGCTCGACAATGAGCAGTTCTTC. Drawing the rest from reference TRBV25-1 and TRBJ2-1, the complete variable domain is EADIYQTPRYLVIGTGKKITLECSQTMGHDKMYWYQQDPGMELHLIHYSYGVNSTEKGDLSSESTVSRIRTEHFPLTLESARPSHTSQYLCASSAGLLDNEQFFGPGTRLTVL.

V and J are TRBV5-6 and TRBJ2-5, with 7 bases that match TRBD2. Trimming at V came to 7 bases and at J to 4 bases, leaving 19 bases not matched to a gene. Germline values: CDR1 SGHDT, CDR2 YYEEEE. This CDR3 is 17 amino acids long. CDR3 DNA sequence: TGTGCCAGCCAATCCATTTTGTATTCGGGAGGACCAGAGACCCAGTACTTC. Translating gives CASQSILYSGGPETQYF.

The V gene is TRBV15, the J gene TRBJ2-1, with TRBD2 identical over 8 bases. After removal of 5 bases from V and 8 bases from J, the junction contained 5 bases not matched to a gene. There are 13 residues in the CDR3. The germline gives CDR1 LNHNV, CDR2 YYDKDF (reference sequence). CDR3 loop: CATSEGLAYEQFF. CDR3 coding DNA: TGTGCCACCAGCGAAGGACTAGCCTATGAGCAGTTCTTC.